The next 11 T cell receptor beta chains were all read from a single sample in a study of identical twins. In TCRdb, the 5' RACE reads were re-called with MiXCR into one record per CDR3 protein. The top ten hold 0.8% to 1% of the sample, which has a few hundred thousand distinct CDR3 sequences, approximately 14% seen once. These data were likewise used in another study, on yellow fever vaccine responses in identical twins.

The sample comprised CD4+ T cells sorted from blood. These receptors were collected from a woman younger than 35 in good health.

The table lists this clonotype with a few counts. This sequence joins TRBV7-9 and TRBJ1-2, with no clear D. Trimming stripped 0 bases from V and 8 bases from J, with 16 bases between. The germline V gene encodes CDR1 SEHNR and CDR2 FQNEAQ (reference sequence). The CDR3 loop spans 15 amino acids. CDR3 amino acids: CASSLAQSPSGGYTF. CDR3 in DNA: TGTGCCAGCAGCTTAGCGCAGTCGCCTTCGGGCGGCTACACCTTC.

This clonotype was picked up many times. V gene TRBV29-1 combines with J gene TRBJ2-4; TRBD2 aligns across 8 bases. J was trimmed by 6 bases and V by 7 bases; bases with no gene match: 11. Germline values: CDR1 SQVTM, CDR2 ANQGSEA. The CDR3 sequence is 14 residues long. The CDR3 here is CSARAGEWGNIQYF. DNA for the CDR3: TGCAGCGCGAGAGCGGGAGAGTGGGGAAACATTCAGTACTTC.

This clonotype has only a few counts. This chain connects TRBV5-1 to TRBJ2-1; maybe TRBD2 (7 bases). V was cut by 4 bases and J by 6 bases, with 20 bases left in between. Germline V CDR1 and CDR2: SGHRS, YFSETQ. This CDR3 has 16 amino acids. The CDR3 spells CASSGTTAGAANEQFF. CDR3 in DNA: TGCGCCAGCAGCGGGACCACGGCGGGGGCTGCCAATGAGCAGTTCTTC.

This clonotype occurred a few times. This chain connects TRBV5-1 to TRBJ1-2; D is possibly TRBD1 (5 bases). CDR3 length equals 14 residues. Germline V CDR1 and CDR2: SGHRS, YFSETQ. V gave up 4 bases and J gave up 8 bases, with 18 bases separating them. This CDR3 is CASSPDMGLGGYTF. In nucleotides, the CDR3 is TGCGCCAGCAGCCCGGACATGGGTCTGGGAGGCTACACCTTC.

This chain uses TRBV7-2 with TRBJ2-3; 10 positions agree with TRBD2. This CDR3 comprises 17 residues. J gave up 4 bases and V 4 bases, and 11 bases lay outside the gene matches. Germline CDR1 SGHTA, CDR2 FQGNSA. CDR3 DNA sequence: TGTGCCAGCAGCTACTTCCTAGCGGGGGCGTCCGCAGATACGCAGTATTTT. Protein sequence: CASSYFLAGASADTQYF.

This rearrangement joins TRBV6-1 to TRBJ1-4, with a weak D call TRBD1 (6 bases). With 5 bases removed from V and 4 bases from J, the gap between germline ends came to 17 bases. The CDR3 runs 16 residues. Germline CDR1 is MNHNS and CDR2 is SASEGT. The CDR3 sequence is CASSKLPGASNEKLFF. DNA for the CDR3: TGTGCCAGCAGTAAGCTCCCAGGGGCGAGTAATGAAAAACTGTTTTTT.

V gene TRBV4-1 combines with J gene TRBJ2-3; 7 nucleotides match TRBD2. This CDR3 is built from 16 residues. Germline V lookup: CDR1 MGHRA, CDR2 YSYEKL. Trimming removed 0 bases from V and 2 bases from J; junction bases left unmatched: 5. The CDR3 is CASSQDTGLYTDTQYF. The CDR3 DNA sequence: TGCGCCAGCAGCCAAGATACGGGACTATACACAGATACGCAGTATTTT.

A few counts support this clonotype. The rearrangement uses TRBV5-1 and TRBJ2-5; 10 nucleotides line up with TRBD1. V gave up 4 bases and J gave up 4 bases; unmatched junction bases: 10. The V gene's germline CDR1 is SGHRS and CDR2 YFSETQ. The length of the CDR3 is 16 residues. In DNA form, the CDR3 reads TGCGCCAGCAGCCTGTTGGGACAGGGGACCTCAGAGACCCAGTACTTC. Translated: CASSLLGQGTSETQYF.

This clonotype was observed a handful of times. The gene calls are TRBV20-1 and TRBJ2-5, with 10 positions matching TRBD1. V gave up 1 base and J gave up 3 bases; unmatched junction bases: 8. Germline CDR1 reads DFQATT; CDR2 reads SNEGSKA (reference sequence). This CDR3 has 16 residues. The CDR3 sequence is CSARVGYGQGEETQYF. CDR3 sequence (DNA): TGCAGTGCTAGAGTTGGTTACGGACAGGGGGAAGAGACCCAGTACTTC.

V gene TRBV7-9 combines with J gene TRBJ2-6, with 9 positions matching TRBD1. The CDR3 is 17 amino acids. The V and J ends lost 11 bases and 1 base, in that order; junction bases with no gene match: 12. Germline V CDR1 and CDR2: SEHNR, FQNEAQ (reference sequence). CDR3 sequence: CARIKGTGTSGANVLTF. The CDR3 coding sequence is TGTGCCCGCATAAAGGGGACAGGGACATCTGGGGCCAACGTCCTGACTTTC.

This clonotype was counted only a few times. CDR3 DNA sequence: TGTGCCAGCAGCTCGGACCGCGGGGGCATAAACACCGGGGAGCTGTTTTTT. Translating gives CASSSDRGGINTGELFF. This chain connects TRBV5-5 to TRBJ2-2, with D tentatively TRBD2 (7 bases). The germline V gene has CDR1 SGHKS and CDR2 YYEKEE (reference sequence). This CDR3 is 17 amino acids long. Trimming took 3 bases from V and 2 from J, leaving 17 bases between them.